A selection of T cell receptor beta chains follows, all from one sample in a study of human T cells and chemical hapten exposure. TCRdb re-called the RACE reads through MiXCR, storing one row per CDR3 protein. This sample has approximately 90,000 distinct CDR3 sequences, with about 28% found just once. Sample: whole blood, taken in connection with sensitization to the hapten diphenylcyclopropenone (DPC). These TCRs come from a middle-aged man with alopecia areata. Some clones in this sample may be carry-over from other donors' samples. The CDR3 runs from the conserved cysteine through the conserved F or W. Fields, in order: CDR3 DNA, CDR3 protein, V gene, D gene, clone size, J gene. A D gene is named only where the DNA matches it firmly. Expanded clones get a size class; other rows say once, few or many, or leave the size out.

DNA: TGTGCCAGCCGGAAAGGTTTAGCGGGAGTCGAGACCCAGTACTTC
CDR3: CASRKGLAGVETQYF
V: TRBV7-2
D: TRBD2
size: few
J: TRBJ2-5

DNA: TGTGCCAGCAGCTTAGCGGGTGCGGTCCAAGAGACCCAGTACTTC
CDR3: CASSLAGAVQETQYF
V: TRBV7-9
D: NA
size: NA
J: TRBJ2-5

DNA: TGTGCCAGCAGCTTACAGCCAGCCTCCTACAATGAGCAGTTCTTC
CDR3: CASSLQPASYNEQFF
V: TRBV5-5
D: NA
size: few
J: TRBJ2-1

DNA: TGTGCCAGCAGCCAAGGTGGAAGGGGCAGGCCCCTCTCTGGAAACACCATATATTTT
CDR3: CASSQGGRGRPLSGNTIYF
V: TRBV3-1
D: NA
size: NA
J: TRBJ1-3

DNA: TGTGCCAGCAGTTTTCTACAGCAAAGTGATGGCTACACCTTC
CDR3: CASSFLQQSDGYTF
V: TRBV6-5
D: NA
size: few
J: TRBJ1-2

DNA: TGTGCCAGCAGCCTTCTAGCGGGGCCCTACGAGCAGTACTTC
CDR3: CASSLLAGPYEQYF
V: TRBV7-2
D: TRBD2
size: medium-sized
J: TRBJ2-7

DNA: TGCAGTGCCCCCGGCCCGCCGGGGGGAGAGACCCAGTACTTC
CDR3: CSAPGPPGGETQYF
V: TRBV20-1
D: TRBD2
size: few
J: TRBJ2-5

DNA: TGTGCCAGCAGCCCCTCGGGACTAGCATACGAGCAGTACTTC
CDR3: CASSPSGLAYEQYF
V: TRBV13
D: TRBD2
size: few
J: TRBJ2-7

DNA: TGTGCCACCAAGAAACACCAGGGCTCCCCTTCGGGGCAGCCCCAGCATTTT
CDR3: CATKKHQGSPSGQPQHF
V: TRBV6-2/TRBV6-3
D: NA
size: few
J: TRBJ1-5

DNA: TGCAGCGTTGACTACTATGGCTACACCTTC
CDR3: CSVDYYGYTF
V: TRBV29-1
D: NA
size: few
J: TRBJ1-2

DNA: TGCGCCAGCAGGCCTTGGGGGGGGAGTTACGAGCAGTACTTC
CDR3: CASRPWGGSYEQYF
V: TRBV4-1
D: TRBD2
size: NA
J: TRBJ2-7

DNA: TGTGCCAGCAGCCACGTGGGGGTTGAGTCCCAGCATTTT
CDR3: CASSHVGVESQHF
V: TRBV7-2
D: NA
size: NA
J: TRBJ1-5

DNA: TGTGCCAGCAGCGTAGGGCCTTTGACCCTCTACGAGCAGTACTTC
CDR3: CASSVGPLTLYEQYF
V: TRBV9
D: NA
size: NA
J: TRBJ2-7

DNA: TGTGCCAGCCACGACAGACTCTCCTATAATTCACCCCTCCACTTT
CDR3: CASHDRLSYNSPLHF
V: TRBV27
D: NA
size: few
J: TRBJ1-6

DNA: TGTGCCAGCAGCCCCCAGGGGGGAGGTGAAAAACTGTTTTTT
CDR3: CASSPQGGGEKLFF
V: TRBV7-2
D: TRBD1
size: NA
J: TRBJ1-4

DNA: TGTGCCAGCACGTTCACTAGCGGGCCTGGGGCCAATGAGCAGTTCTTC
CDR3: CASTFTSGPGANEQFF
V: TRBV12-3/TRBV12-4
D: TRBD2
size: few
J: TRBJ2-1

DNA: TGTGCCAGCAGCTTTCCGGGAGGGCCTTGGAACGAGCAGTACTTC
CDR3: CASSFPGGPWNEQYF
V: TRBV7-9
D: TRBD2
size: NA
J: TRBJ2-7

DNA: TGTGCCAGTAGTATCGACAGTAACTATGGCTACACCTTC
CDR3: CASSIDSNYGYTF
V: TRBV19
D: NA
size: NA
J: TRBJ1-2

DNA: TGTGCCAGCAGCCAAGGGGACAGGGGGCAAGAGACCCAGTACTTC
CDR3: CASSQGDRGQETQYF
V: TRBV5-6
D: TRBD1
size: many
J: TRBJ2-5

DNA: TGCAGTGCTGGGACTAGCGGGAGGGCCAATGAGCAGTTCTTC
CDR3: CSAGTSGRANEQFF
V: TRBV20-1
D: TRBD2
size: NA
J: TRBJ2-1

DNA: TGTGCCAGTAGTATAGATCGGCGGGGAACCGAGACCCAGTACTTC
CDR3: CASSIDRRGTETQYF
V: TRBV19
D: NA
size: NA
J: TRBJ2-5

DNA: TGCAGTGCTAGAGAACCGGCCGGGCCGGATACGCAGTATTTT
CDR3: CSAREPAGPDTQYF
V: TRBV20-1
D: NA
size: NA
J: TRBJ2-3

DNA: TGTGCCAGCAGCCCTTCGGCAGGGCGGTACACCGGGGAGCTGTTTTTT
CDR3: CASSPSAGRYTGELFF
V: TRBV7-9
D: NA
size: few
J: TRBJ2-2

DNA: TGTGCAGGGGGGTACGAGCAGTACTTC
CDR3: CAGGYEQYF
V: TRBV6-1
D: NA
size: NA
J: TRBJ2-7

DNA: TGTGCCAGCAGTTCGTCTGGCGGGAGCTCCTACGAGCAGTACTTC
CDR3: CASSSSGGSSYEQYF
V: TRBV28
D: TRBD2
size: NA
J: TRBJ2-7

DNA: TGTGCCAGCAGTAGGACTAGCGGGCGTCAAGAGACCCAGTACTTC
CDR3: CASSRTSGRQETQYF
V: TRBV6-2/TRBV6-3
D: TRBD2
size: NA
J: TRBJ2-5

DNA: TGCAGTGCTAGAGGCCTACGGGAGTCCAATCAGCCCCAGCATTTT
CDR3: CSARGLRESNQPQHF
V: TRBV20-1
D: NA
size: NA
J: TRBJ1-5

DNA: TGTGCCGTTCGACAGGGGAAAAAACTGTTTTTT
CDR3: CAVRQGKKLFF
V: TRBV12-3/TRBV12-4
D: TRBD1
size: NA
J: TRBJ1-4

DNA: TGTGCCAGCAGTGAACTCCCAGGCGGCGGCTACACCTTC
CDR3: CASSELPGGGYTF
V: TRBV2
D: NA
size: NA
J: TRBJ1-2

DNA: TGCAGCGCCACGGACAGGGGGAGGTCAGAGACCCAGTACTTC
CDR3: CSATDRGRSETQYF
V: TRBV29-1
D: TRBD1
size: NA
J: TRBJ2-5

DNA: TGCAGCTCACTGGTGAACACTGAAGCTTTCTTT
CDR3: CSSLVNTEAFF
V: TRBV20-1
D: NA
size: NA
J: TRBJ1-1

DNA: TGCAGTGCTAGAGTACCGGGACAGGGGCGTAGCAATCAGCCCCAGCATTTT
CDR3: CSARVPGQGRSNQPQHF
V: TRBV20-1
D: TRBD1
size: NA
J: TRBJ1-5

DNA: TGTGCCAGCTCACCACCGAGGAGGGGAGCCAGCAATCAGCCCCAGCATTTT
CDR3: CASSPPRRGASNQPQHF
V: TRBV18
D: NA
size: medium-sized
J: TRBJ1-5

DNA: TGTGCCAGCAGTGTGCCAGGGGGGGAAGATACGCAGTATTTT
CDR3: CASSVPGGEDTQYF
V: TRBV6-4
D: NA
size: NA
J: TRBJ2-3

DNA: TGTGCCAGCAGTTCGATCAGTAATTCACCCCTCCACTTT
CDR3: CASSSISNSPLHF
V: TRBV12-3/TRBV12-4
D: NA
size: NA
J: TRBJ1-6

DNA: TGCGCCAGCAGCTTGAGTAGCGGGAACTACAATGAGCAGTTCTTC
CDR3: CASSLSSGNYNEQFF
V: TRBV5-1
D: TRBD2
size: few
J: TRBJ2-1

DNA: TGTGCCAGCAGTTTGCTAGCGGGCTATAATTCACCCCTCCACTTT
CDR3: CASSLLAGYNSPLHF
V: TRBV27
D: NA
size: NA
J: TRBJ1-6

DNA: TGTGCCAGCAGGGAAGTAAATTACAATGAGCAGTTCTTC
CDR3: CASREVNYNEQFF
V: TRBV6-6
D: NA
size: NA
J: TRBJ2-1

DNA: TGCAGTGCTCGGGGACTAGCGCTAGCCTACGAGCAGTACTTC
CDR3: CSARGLALAYEQYF
V: TRBV20-1
D: TRBD2
size: NA
J: TRBJ2-7

DNA: TGCAGTGCTAGAGATAGCCGGGACTTCTCTGAAGCTTTCTTT
CDR3: CSARDSRDFSEAFF
V: TRBV20-1
D: NA
size: few
J: TRBJ1-1

DNA: TGTGCCAGCAGCTTAGGGCTAGCGCCCTACGAGCAGTACTTC
CDR3: CASSLGLAPYEQYF
V: TRBV11-1
D: NA
size: few
J: TRBJ2-7

DNA: TGTGCCAGCAACTACAAGAACACCGGGGAGCTGTTTTTT
CDR3: CASNYKNTGELFF
V: TRBV6-2/TRBV6-3
D: NA
size: NA
J: TRBJ2-2

DNA: TGTGCCAGCAGCTTGATGGGTACTAGCACAGATACGCAGTATTTT
CDR3: CASSLMGTSTDTQYF
V: TRBV5-4
D: NA
size: many
J: TRBJ2-3

DNA: TGTGCCAGCAGTCGGTGGTCCTCTCCGAAGAGCTCCTACAATGAGCAGTTCTTC
CDR3: CASSRWSSPKSSYNEQFF
V: TRBV12-3/TRBV12-4
D: NA
size: few
J: TRBJ2-1

DNA: TGCAGCGTCCCGAGCATCACCGGGGAGCTGTTTTTT
CDR3: CSVPSITGELFF
V: TRBV29-1
D: NA
size: NA
J: TRBJ2-2

DNA: TGCGCCAGCAGCACCGGGACTACCTACGAGCAGTACTTC
CDR3: CASSTGTTYEQYF
V: TRBV5-1
D: TRBD2
size: NA
J: TRBJ2-7

DNA: TGTGCCAGCAGTACTTCTCAAGCGGGACAAGAGACCCAGTACTTC
CDR3: CASSTSQAGQETQYF
V: TRBV6-6
D: TRBD2
size: few
J: TRBJ2-5

DNA: TGTGCCAGCAGTTCCCTAGCGGGGCCAAGCACAGATACGCAGTATTTT
CDR3: CASSSLAGPSTDTQYF
V: TRBV6-5
D: TRBD2
size: NA
J: TRBJ2-3

DNA: TGTGCCAGCAGTCCCAGGGTTCCTTCGGAGACCCAGTACTTC
CDR3: CASSPRVPSETQYF
V: TRBV12-3/TRBV12-4
D: NA
size: few
J: TRBJ2-5

DNA: TGTGCCATCAGTGAGTCTGGGGACGGTACCGTAGGGCAGTACTTC
CDR3: CAISESGDGTVGQYF
V: TRBV10-3
D: NA
size: few
J: TRBJ2-7

DNA: TGTGCCAGCAGCCGGGGGGCAAGCACAGATACGCAGTATTTT
CDR3: CASSRGASTDTQYF
V: TRBV5-5
D: NA
size: NA
J: TRBJ2-3